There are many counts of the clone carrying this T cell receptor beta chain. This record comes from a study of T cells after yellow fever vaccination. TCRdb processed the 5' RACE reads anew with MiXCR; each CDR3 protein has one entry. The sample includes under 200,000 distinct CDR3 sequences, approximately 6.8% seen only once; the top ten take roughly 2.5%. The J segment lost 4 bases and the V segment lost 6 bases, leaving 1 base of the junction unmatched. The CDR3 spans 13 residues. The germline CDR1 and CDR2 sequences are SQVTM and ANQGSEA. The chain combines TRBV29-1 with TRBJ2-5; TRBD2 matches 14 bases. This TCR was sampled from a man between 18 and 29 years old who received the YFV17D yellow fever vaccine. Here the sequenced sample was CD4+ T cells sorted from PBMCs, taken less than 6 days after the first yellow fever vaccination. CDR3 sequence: CSVGTSGGETQYF. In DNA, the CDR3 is TGCAGCGTCGGGACTAGCGGGGGAGAGACCCAGTACTTC. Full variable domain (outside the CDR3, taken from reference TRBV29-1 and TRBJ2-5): SAVISQKPSRDICQRGTSLTIQCQVDSQVTMMFWYRQQPGQSLTLIATANQGSEATYESGFVIDKFPISRPNLTFSTLTVSNMSPEDSSIYLCSVGTSGGETQYFGPGTRLLVL.